This T cell receptor beta chain was sequenced in a study of Graves' ophthalmopathy and Graves' hyperthyroidism. Only newly diagnosed hyperthyroidism patients aged 18 to 65, with under 2 months' duration, were enrolled. The CDR3 has 13 amino acids. Per germline, CDR1 MNHNS and CDR2 SASEGT. V was shortened by 6 bases and J by 9 bases, with 15 bases between the two germline ends. Whole-study findings and limits: Clonotypes were expanded in thyroid at above 0.001 frequency, and most also appeared in blood.

Beta-chain TCR CDR3 regions were amplified from RNA transcripts. Amplification began with first-round RT-PCR using HTBI primers, then second-round multiplex PCR was performed. TCRdb reprocessed the multiplex PCR reads with MiXCR, giving one entry per CDR3 protein. The sample holds more than 300,000 distinct CDR3 sequences; roughly 17% are singletons and the top ten take roughly 2.4%. To note about this clonotype: No antigen is known for it.

The sample taken for sequencing was peripheral blood. The V call is TRBV6-1, the J call TRBJ1-3; the D is unclear. The sequence was obtained from an adult woman with stable Graves' hyperthyroidism. The CDR3, as DNA: TGTGCCAGCAGCCGGGATCTTGTAAGCACCATATATTTT. Translating it yields CASSRDLVSTIYF.